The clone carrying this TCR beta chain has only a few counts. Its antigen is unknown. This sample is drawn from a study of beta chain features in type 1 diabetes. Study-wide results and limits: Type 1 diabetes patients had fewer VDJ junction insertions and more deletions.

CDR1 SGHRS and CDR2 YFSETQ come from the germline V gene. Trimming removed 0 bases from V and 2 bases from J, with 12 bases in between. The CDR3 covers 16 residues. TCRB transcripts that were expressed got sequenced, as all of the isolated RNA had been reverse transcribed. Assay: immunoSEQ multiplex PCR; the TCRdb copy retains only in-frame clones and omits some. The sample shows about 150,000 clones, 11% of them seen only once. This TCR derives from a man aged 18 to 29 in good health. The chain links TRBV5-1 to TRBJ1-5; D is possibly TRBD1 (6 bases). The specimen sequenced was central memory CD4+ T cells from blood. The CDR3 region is CASSLGPQGGNQPQHF. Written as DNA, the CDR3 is TGCGCCAGCAGCTTGGGGCCACAGGGCGGCAATCAGCCCCAGCATTTT.